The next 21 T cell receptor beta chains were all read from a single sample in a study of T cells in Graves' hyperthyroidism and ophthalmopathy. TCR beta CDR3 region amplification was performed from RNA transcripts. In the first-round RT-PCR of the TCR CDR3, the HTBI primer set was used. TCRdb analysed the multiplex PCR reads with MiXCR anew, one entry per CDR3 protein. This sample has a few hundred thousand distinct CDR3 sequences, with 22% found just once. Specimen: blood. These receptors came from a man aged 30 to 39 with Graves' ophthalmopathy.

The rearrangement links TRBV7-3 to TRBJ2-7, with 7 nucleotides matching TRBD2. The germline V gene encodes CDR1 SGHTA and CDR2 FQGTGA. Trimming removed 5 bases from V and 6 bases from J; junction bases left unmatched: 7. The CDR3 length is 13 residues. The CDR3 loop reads CASSPGVAGEQYF. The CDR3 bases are TGTGCCAGCAGCCCCGGGGTAGCGGGCGAGCAGTACTTC.

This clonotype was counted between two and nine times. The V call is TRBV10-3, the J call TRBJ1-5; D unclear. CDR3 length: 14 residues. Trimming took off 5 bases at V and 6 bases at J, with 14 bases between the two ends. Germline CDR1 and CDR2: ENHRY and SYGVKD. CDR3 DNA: TGTGCCATCAGTTCCGGGGTTGGTCTTCAGCCCCAGCATTTT. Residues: CAISSGVGLQPQHF.

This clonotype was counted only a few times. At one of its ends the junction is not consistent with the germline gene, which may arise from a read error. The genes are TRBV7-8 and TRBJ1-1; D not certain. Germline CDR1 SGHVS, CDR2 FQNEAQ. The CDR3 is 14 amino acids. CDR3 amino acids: CASNLQPSNTEAFF. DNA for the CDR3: TGTGCCAGCAACTTACAGCCGTCGAACACTGAAGCTTTCTTT.

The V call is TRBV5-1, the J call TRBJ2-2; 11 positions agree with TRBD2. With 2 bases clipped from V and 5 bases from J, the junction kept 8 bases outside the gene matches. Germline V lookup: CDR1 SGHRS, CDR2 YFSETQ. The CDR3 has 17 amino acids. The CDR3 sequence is CASSFLLAGVGTGELFF. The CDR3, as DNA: TGCGCCAGCAGCTTTCTACTAGCGGGAGTAGGTACCGGGGAGCTGTTTTTT.

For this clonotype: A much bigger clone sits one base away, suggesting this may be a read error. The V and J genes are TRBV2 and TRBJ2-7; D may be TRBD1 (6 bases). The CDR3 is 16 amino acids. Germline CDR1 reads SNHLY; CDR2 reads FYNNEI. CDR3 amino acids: CVSSEGLGRGSYEQYF. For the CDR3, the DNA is TGTGTCAGCAGTGAGGGTCTGGGCAGGGGATCCTACGAGCAGTACTTC.

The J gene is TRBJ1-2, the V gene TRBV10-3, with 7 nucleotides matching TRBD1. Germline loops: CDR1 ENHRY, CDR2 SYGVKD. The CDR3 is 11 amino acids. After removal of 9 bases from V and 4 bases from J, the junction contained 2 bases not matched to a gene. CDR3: CAIGQAYGYTF. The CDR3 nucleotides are TGTGCCATTGGACAGGCCTATGGCTACACCTTC.

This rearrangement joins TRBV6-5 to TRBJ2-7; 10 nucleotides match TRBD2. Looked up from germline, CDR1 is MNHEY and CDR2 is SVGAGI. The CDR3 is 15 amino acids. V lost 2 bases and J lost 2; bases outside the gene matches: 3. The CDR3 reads CASSYGSGGTYEQYF. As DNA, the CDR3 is TGTGCCAGCAGTTACGGTAGCGGGGGGACCTACGAGCAGTACTTC.

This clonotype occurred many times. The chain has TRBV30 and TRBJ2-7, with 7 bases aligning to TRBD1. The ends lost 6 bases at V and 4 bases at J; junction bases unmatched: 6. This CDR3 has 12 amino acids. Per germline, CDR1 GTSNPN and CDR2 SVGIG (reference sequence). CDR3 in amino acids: CACDRAGYEQYF. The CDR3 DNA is TGTGCCTGTGACAGGGCTGGGTACGAGCAGTACTTC.

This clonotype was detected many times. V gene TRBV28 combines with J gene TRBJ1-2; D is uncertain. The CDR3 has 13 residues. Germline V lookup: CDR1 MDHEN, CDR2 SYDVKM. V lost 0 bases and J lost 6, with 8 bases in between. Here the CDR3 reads CASSLWGADGYTF. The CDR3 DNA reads TGTGCCAGCAGTTTATGGGGCGCGGATGGCTACACCTTC.

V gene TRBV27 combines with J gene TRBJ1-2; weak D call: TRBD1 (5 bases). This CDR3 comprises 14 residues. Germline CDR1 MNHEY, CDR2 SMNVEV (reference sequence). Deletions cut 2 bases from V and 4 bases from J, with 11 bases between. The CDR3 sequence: CASSLRQTTYGYTF. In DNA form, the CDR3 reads TGTGCCAGCAGTTTAAGACAGACCACCTATGGCTACACCTTC.

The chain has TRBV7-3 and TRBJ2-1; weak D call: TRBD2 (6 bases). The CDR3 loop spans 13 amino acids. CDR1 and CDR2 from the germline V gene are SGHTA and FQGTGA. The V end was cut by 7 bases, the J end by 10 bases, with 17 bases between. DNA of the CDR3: TGTGCCAGCACCAGCCCCCCTAGCGTCGAGCAGTTCTTC. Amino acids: CASTSPPSVEQFF. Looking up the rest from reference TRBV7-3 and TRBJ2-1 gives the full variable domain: GAGVSQTPSNKVTEKGKYVELRCDPISGHTALYWYRQSLGQGPEFLIYFQGTGAADDSGLPNDRFFAVRPEGSVSTLKIQRTERGDSAVYLCASTSPPSVEQFFGPGTRLTVL.

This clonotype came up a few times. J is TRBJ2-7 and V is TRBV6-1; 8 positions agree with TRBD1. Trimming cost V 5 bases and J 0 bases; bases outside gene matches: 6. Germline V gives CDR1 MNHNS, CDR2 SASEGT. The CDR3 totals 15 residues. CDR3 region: CASSSPGTGSYEQYF. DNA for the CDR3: TGTGCCAGCAGTTCCCCCGGGACAGGCTCCTACGAGCAGTACTTC.

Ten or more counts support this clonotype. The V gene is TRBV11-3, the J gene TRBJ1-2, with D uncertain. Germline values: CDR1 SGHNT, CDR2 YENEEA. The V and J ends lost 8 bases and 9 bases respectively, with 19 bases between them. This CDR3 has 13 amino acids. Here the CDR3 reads CASAGSLAASYTF. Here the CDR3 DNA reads TGTGCCAGCGCGGGGTCTCTGGCCGCCAGCTACACCTTC.

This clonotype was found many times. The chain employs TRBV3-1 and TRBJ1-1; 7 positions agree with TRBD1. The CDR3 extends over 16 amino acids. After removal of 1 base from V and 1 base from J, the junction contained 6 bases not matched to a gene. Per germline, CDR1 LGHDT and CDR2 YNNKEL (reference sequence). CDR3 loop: CASSQGQGGWNTEAFF. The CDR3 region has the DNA TGTGCCAGCAGCCAAGGACAGGGAGGTTGGAACACTGAAGCTTTCTTT.

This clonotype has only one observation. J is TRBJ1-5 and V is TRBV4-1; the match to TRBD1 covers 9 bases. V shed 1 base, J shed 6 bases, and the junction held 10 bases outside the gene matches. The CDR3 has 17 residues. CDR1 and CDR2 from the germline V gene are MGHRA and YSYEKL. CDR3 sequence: CASSQGGTGTGIQPQHF. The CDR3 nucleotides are TGCGCCAGCAGCCAAGGGGGGACAGGGACAGGGATTCAGCCCCAGCATTTT.

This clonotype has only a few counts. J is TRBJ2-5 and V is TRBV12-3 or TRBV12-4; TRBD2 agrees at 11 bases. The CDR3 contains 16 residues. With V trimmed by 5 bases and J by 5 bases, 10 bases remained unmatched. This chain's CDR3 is CASSRRSSGRFETQYF. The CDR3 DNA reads TGTGCCAGCAGTCGTCGTTCTAGCGGGAGGTTCGAGACCCAGTACTTC.

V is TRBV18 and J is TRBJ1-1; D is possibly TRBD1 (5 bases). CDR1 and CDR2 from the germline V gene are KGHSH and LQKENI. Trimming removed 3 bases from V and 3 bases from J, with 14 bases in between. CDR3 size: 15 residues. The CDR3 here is CASSPRDPRDTEAFF. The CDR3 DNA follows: TGTGCCAGCTCACCCCGGGACCCCCGGGACACTGAAGCTTTCTTT. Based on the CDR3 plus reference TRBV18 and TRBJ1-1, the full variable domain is NAGVMQNPRHLVRRRGQEARLRCSPMKGHSHVYWYRQLPEEGLKFMVYLQKENIIDESGMPKERFSAEFPKEGPSILRIQQVVRGDSAAYFCASSPRDPRDTEAFFGQGTRLTVV.

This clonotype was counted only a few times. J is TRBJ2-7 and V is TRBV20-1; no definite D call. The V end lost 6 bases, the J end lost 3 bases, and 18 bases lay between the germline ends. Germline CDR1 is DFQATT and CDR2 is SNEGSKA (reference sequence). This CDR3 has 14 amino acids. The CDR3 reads CSAGAQWINYEQYF. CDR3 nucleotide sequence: TGCAGTGCCGGTGCCCAATGGATTAACTACGAGCAGTACTTC.

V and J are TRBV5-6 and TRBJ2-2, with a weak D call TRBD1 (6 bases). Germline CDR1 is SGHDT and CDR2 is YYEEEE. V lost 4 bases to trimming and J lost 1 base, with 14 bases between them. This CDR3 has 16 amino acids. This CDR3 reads CASSRPGQRNTGELFF. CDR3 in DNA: TGTGCCAGCAGCCGCCCCGGACAGCGGAACACCGGGGAGCTGTTTTTT.

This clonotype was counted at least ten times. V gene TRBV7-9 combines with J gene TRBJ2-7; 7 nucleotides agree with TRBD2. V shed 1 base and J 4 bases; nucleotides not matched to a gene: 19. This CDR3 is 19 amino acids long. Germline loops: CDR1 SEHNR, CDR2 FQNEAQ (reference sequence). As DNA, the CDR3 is TGTGCCAGCAGCTTAGGAGGGGAGAAGGCGGGAGTTTCCCATTACGAGCAGTACTTC. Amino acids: CASSLGGEKAGVSHYEQYF.

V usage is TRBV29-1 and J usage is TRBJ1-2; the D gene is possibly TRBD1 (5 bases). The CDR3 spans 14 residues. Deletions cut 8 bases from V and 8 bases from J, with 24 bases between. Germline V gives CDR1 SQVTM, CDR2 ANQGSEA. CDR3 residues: CSSTFSGRVDGYTF. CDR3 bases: TGCAGCTCTACATTCTCGGGCAGGGTGGACGGCTACACCTTC.